Given below is one T cell receptor (beta chain) in context. This clone's antigen is unknown. Base-call qualities are not available, and no considerably larger clone is one nucleotide away. CD8 naive samples were CD45RO-negative cells positively selected for CCR7, giving a CD45RA+CCR7+ population that excluded TemRA cells. The donors were healthy, HIV-negative adults who had no recently reported acute infections or vaccinations. Only Caucasian adults living in Nashville, Tennessee, USA were represented among the donors. Blood was obtained by leukapheresis, after which PBMCs were separated by Ficoll-Histopaque density gradient centrifugation and cryopreserved in liquid nitrogen vapor phase. Analytical flow cytometry was used to check the purity and quantity of each magnetically sorted T cell population. Genomic DNA was isolated from every sorted fraction and measured by UV absorbance on a Nanodrop 2000c.

The CDR3, from cysteine to phenylalanine, totals 15 residues. Only the CDR3 DNA is retained, 45 bases long and in frame from the first base. A distance of 18 bases separates the germline ends of V and J, which lose 2 bases and 6 bases respectively. CDR1 SGHNT and CDR2 YYREEE are derived from the germline V gene (reference sequence). The data stem from a study of shared clonotypes between healthy human individuals (dated by TCRdb to about 2020). About the full investigation: The cohort comprised two women and three men aged 18 to 49 years. Each donor's leukapheresis produced roughly between about 0.9 and 9.5 billion PBMCs. To estimate repertoire size and how much clonotype sharing occurs between individuals, the study deeply sequenced the blood TCR repertoires of 4 to 6 healthy adults. To increase sequencing depth and limit assay-specific biases, different laboratories used diverse techniques to prepare libraries and sequence TCR repertoires. For each donor, three plates each were used for CD4 naive and CD4 memory, two plates were used for CD8 naive, and one plate was used for CD8 memory.

The full study reports these points: Compared with non-shared clonotypes, clonotypes shared by all four sorted-subset donors had higher generation probabilities. Based on pairwise subsampling, the degree of clonotype sharing among donors was expected to be affected by sequencing depth. The small number of donors limited the genetic and exposure-history diversity represented. Only blood was sampled, and tissue TCR repertoires likely differ from those in blood. Rarefaction of sorted-subset datasets indicated incomplete sequencing despite the large sequencing depth. Sharing across a few donors was observed for around 4.8% of naive CD4, over 3% of naive CD8, roughly 2.4% of memory CD4, and approximately 0.41% of memory CD8 clonotypes. Naive subsets generally had larger estimated clonotype richness than memory subsets did.

Using the deep immunoSEQ assay, multiplex PCR amplified TCR CDR3 regions from genomic DNA. For each cell subset, the extracted genomic DNA was distributed evenly across all wells of several immunoSEQ 96-well plates, and each plate served as one replicate. For sorted subsets, around 200 ng genomic DNA, equal to 30,000 to 35,000 T cell genomes, was loaded into each replicate PCR. Purified libraries were quantified with a Qubit 3.0 fluorometer, sized on a Bioanalyzer 2100, and re-quantified with the KAPA Library Quantification kit. Every immunoSEQ 96-well plate was sequenced on a dedicated single-read 150-cycle Illumina NextSeq 550 flow cell. The study's own analysis went as follows. Because the immunoSEQ output included only junctional sequences and no quality scores, the filtering could not be the same as the filtering used for full-length reads. To assign V/J genes and CDR3, sequences were annotated using PyIR, a Python wrapper for IgBLAST v1.9, with IMGT germline references. Reads with weak V/J assignments (E-value above 1e-6), missing CDR3, stop codons, out-of-frame junctions, or ambiguous translated residues were removed. A V3J clonotype was defined by an identical inferred V gene, J gene, and CDR3 amino acid sequence. To compute the percentage overlap between repertoires, the number of shared unique clonotypes was divided by the size of the smaller repertoire. Richness of each repertoire was evaluated using RTK rarefaction, the Chao1 estimator, and Recon v2.1 estimates of unobserved clonotypes. For all TCRbeta clonotypes obtained by the gDNA method from four donors, generation probabilities were computed with OLGA. TCRdb provides this immuneACCESS table in a form limited to in-frame rearrangements. Some clones are lacking; in checked studies, under half of them reflect an unresolved V gene, and why the rest are absent is not known. Clone size and V and J calls were adopted from that table, with D and trimming inferred from the DNA. A total of some 580,000 clones appear in this sample, roughly 98% of them only once. The top ten clones comprise 0.3% of the sample.

In this chain, TRBV5-4 is recombined with TRBJ2-7; there is no confident call for the D gene. The sequence was collected from a man aged 25 to 45 in good health. The sample was naive CD8+ T cells sorted from blood. According to the study, the label for this sample's cell subset or site signals: CD45RA+CCR7+. The CDR3 region has the sequence CASSFEPPSPREQYF. The bases are TGTGCCAGCAGCTTCGAACCCCCCTCCCCTCGCGAGCAGTACTTC.